Sequencing of this TCR beta chain was carried out in a study of shared clonotypes between healthy human individuals (dated by TCRdb to 2019 to 2021). Looking at the study overall: The cohort included three men and two women between 18 and 49 years of age. For each donor, CD4 naive and CD4 memory were each run on three plates, CD8 naive on two plates, and CD8 memory on one plate. The study deeply sequenced blood TCR repertoires of about 5 healthy adults to estimate repertoire size and the extent of clonotype sharing between individuals. Different laboratories and diverse techniques were used to prepare libraries and sequence TCR repertoires, to increase sequencing depth and limit assay-specific biases. Per donor, leukapheresis produced somewhere between about 0.8 and 9 billion PBMCs.

TCR CDR3 regions were amplified from genomic DNA by multiplex PCR using the deep immunoSEQ assay. For each cell subset, the extracted genomic DNA was distributed evenly across all wells of several immunoSEQ 96-well plates, and each plate served as one replicate. For sorted subsets, each replicate PCR was loaded with 200 ng genomic DNA, equivalent to 30,000 or so T cell genomes. The purified libraries were quantified using a Qubit 3.0 fluorometer, sized with a Bioanalyzer 2100, and then quantified again using the KAPA Library Quantification kit. Each immunoSEQ 96-well plate was sequenced on its own single-read 150-cycle Illumina NextSeq 550 flow cell. As for the original processing: The immunoSEQ output contained only junctional sequences without quality scores, so filtering could not match that applied to full-length reads. To assign V/J genes and CDR3, sequences were annotated using PyIR, a Python wrapper for IgBLAST v1.9, with IMGT germline references. Reads were filtered out if the reads had weak V/J assignments (E-value above 1e-6), no CDR3, stop codons, out-of-frame junctions, or ambiguous translated residues. V3J clonotypes were defined by identical inferred V gene, J gene, and CDR3 amino acid sequence. Percentage overlap between repertoires was computed as shared unique clonotypes divided by the size of the smaller repertoire. RTK rarefaction, the Chao1 estimator, and Recon v2.1 estimates of unobserved clonotypes were used to assess repertoire richness. OLGA was used to compute generation probabilities for all TCRbeta clonotypes that the gDNA method yielded from four donors. The immuneACCESS repertoire file appears here via TCRdb, limited to in-frame rearrangements. These files lack a portion of the clones; in checked studies, under half of the deficit traces to unresolved V genes, and the cause of the others is not known. The V and J calls and clone size are taken from that table; D and trimming were inferred from the DNA. Present in this sample are millions of clones, just over 90% of which were seen just once. The biggest ten clones account for 0.39% of the sample.

As concerns this clone: Its antigen is not yet known. Per-nucleotide qualities are absent, and no much larger clonotype sits a single base away.

What the work shows at the level of the full study, not this receptor alone: Clonotypes shared by all four sorted-subset donors showed higher generation probabilities than non-shared clonotypes. Sampling was limited to blood, and TCR repertoires in tissue likely differ from TCR repertoires in blood. Sharing across a handful of donors was observed for 5% to 6.5% of naive CD4, 3% to 3.5% of naive CD8, about 2.5% of memory CD4, and around 0.4% of memory CD8 clonotypes. Naive subsets generally had larger estimated clonotype richness than memory subsets. Rarefaction of sorted-subset datasets indicated incomplete sequencing despite the large sequencing depth. The small number of donors limited the genetic and exposure-history diversity represented. Pairwise subsampling led to the expectation that sequencing depth would affect the degree of clonotype sharing among donors.

Donors were healthy HIV-negative adults with no recently reported acute infections or vaccinations. Every donor was a Caucasian adult residing in Nashville, Tennessee, USA. CD4+ T cells were enriched by magnetic negative selection, after which naive cells were positively selected on CD45RA and the negative fraction was taken as the memory subset. Blood was collected by leukapheresis, and PBMCs were isolated by Ficoll-Histopaque density gradient centrifugation and then cryopreserved in liquid nitrogen vapor phase. Analytical flow cytometry was used to check the purity and quantity of every magnetically sorted T cell population. Genomic DNA was isolated from every sorted fraction and measured by UV absorbance on a Nanodrop 2000c. The source of this sequence is a man between 18 and 29 years old in good health. Some clones in this sample may be carry-over from other donors' samples. The sample was naive CD4+ T cells from PBMCs. In light of the paper, this sample's cell subset or site label describes: CD45RA+ positively selected.

CDR3 loop: CASSLDRGITDTQYF. The sequenced DNA: TGTGCCAGCAGTCTGGACAGGGGAATAACAGATACGCAGTATTTT. Recombination joined TRBV2 with TRBJ2-3; TRBD1 aligns with 9 central bases. The CDR3, cysteine through phenylalanine, is 15 amino acids long. Kept here is only the CDR3 DNA, which spans 45 bases and is read in frame from base 1. V is trimmed back by 5 bases and J by 3 bases, and the junction contains 6 bases that no gene match accounts for. The germline V gene encodes CDR1 SNHLY and CDR2 FYNNEI.